The present TCR beta chain was sequenced within a study of blood T cell repertoires in COVID-19. This clone occurred a few times. Authors' data handling: Quantification of nucleated cells was approximated via reference gene primer amplification. TCRdb's copy holds only in-frame clones and misses some; the assay was immunoSEQ multiplex PCR. D and trimming were read from the DNA, whereas the V and J calls and clone size are those reported in that table. The sample records approximately 200,000 clones, approximately 78% being singletons. Seattle patients were enrolled while actively infected and followed longitudinally. The CDR3 is 16 amino acids. Germline loops: CDR1 DFQATT, CDR2 SNEGSKA (reference sequence). V gave up 3 bases and J gave up 2 bases, with 16 bases separating them.

The material sequenced was peripheral blood. This clonotype originated in a woman older than 75 with COVID-19, enrolled during active disease. The chain joins TRBV20-1 to TRBJ2-2, with D uncertain. The CDR3 DNA follows: TGCAGTGCTAGTAGCCAAGAGAGCTTTAACACCGGGGAGCTGTTTTTT. Amino acid sequence: CSASSQESFNTGELFF.